The rows below give T cell receptor beta chains drawn from one sample of a study of T cell responses to AZD1222 COVID-19 vaccine. Generated by immunoSEQ multiplex PCR, the TCRdb table keeps only in-frame clones and is missing some. In the table there are about 77,000 clones, approximately 92% of which are singletons. This material consisted of peripheral blood, taken 28 days after the second AZD1222 dose. The source is an adult who received the AZD1222 COVID-19 vaccine. Each CDR3 is given with its conserved first and last residue. Each record gives: V gene, clone size, D gene, J gene, CDR3 DNA, CDR3 protein. D genes are given only for firm matches. Not all rows give a size; the values are once, few, many and, for expanded clones, a class.

V gene: TRBV27
clone size: once
D gene: -
J gene: TRBJ1-5
CDR3 DNA: TGTGCCAGCAGTCCCGACAGAGATCAGCCCCAGCATTTT
CDR3 protein: CASSPDRDQPQHF

V gene: TRBV4-2
clone size: -
D gene: TRBD1
J gene: TRBJ1-5
CDR3 DNA: TGTGCCAGCAGCCAACCCGCTGACAGGGACCAGCCCCAGCATTTT
CDR3 protein: CASSQPADRDQPQHF

V gene: TRBV7-9
clone size: -
D gene: -
J gene: TRBJ2-7
CDR3 DNA: TGTGCCAGCAGCCCCGCGGGCAGGGAGACCTACGAGCAGTACTTC
CDR3 protein: CASSPAGRETYEQYF

V gene: TRBV11-2
clone size: -
D gene: -
J gene: TRBJ2-7
CDR3 DNA: TGTGCCAGCAGCTTAGATCGGGTCAACGAGCAGTACTTC
CDR3 protein: CASSLDRVNEQYF

V gene: TRBV10-3
clone size: -
D gene: -
J gene: TRBJ2-5
CDR3 DNA: TGTGCCATCAGTGCCGGAGGAGAGACCCAGTACTTC
CDR3 protein: CAISAGGETQYF

V gene: TRBV6-5
clone size: -
D gene: TRBD2
J gene: TRBJ2-5
CDR3 DNA: TGTGCCAGCATGAAGGGGACTACCCCCGGGGCCCAGTACTTC
CDR3 protein: CASMKGTTPGAQYF

V gene: TRBV7-9
clone size: -
D gene: -
J gene: TRBJ1-5
CDR3 DNA: TGTGCCAGCAGCTTACAGGGGAATCGCAATCAGCCCCAGCATTTT
CDR3 protein: CASSLQGNRNQPQHF

V gene: TRBV27
clone size: -
D gene: TRBD1
J gene: TRBJ1-5
CDR3 DNA: TGTGCCAGCAGTTTAGGGACAGGGAGAAATCAGCCCCAGCATTTT
CDR3 protein: CASSLGTGRNQPQHF

V gene: TRBV7-2
clone size: few
D gene: TRBD2
J gene: TRBJ2-7
CDR3 DNA: TGTGCCAGCAGCCTGACCGGCGGGAGGCACAACGAGCAGTACTTC
CDR3 protein: CASSLTGGRHNEQYF

V gene: TRBV28
clone size: -
D gene: -
J gene: TRBJ1-2
CDR3 DNA: TGTGCCAGCAGTTTAAGTAGGGGTAACTATGGCTACACCTTC
CDR3 protein: CASSLSRGNYGYTF

V gene: TRBV29-1
clone size: -
D gene: -
J gene: TRBJ1-4
CDR3 DNA: TGCAGCGTTGTAGGGCCACGCAATGAAAAACTGTTTTTT
CDR3 protein: CSVVGPRNEKLFF

V gene: TRBV7-2
clone size: -
D gene: -
J gene: TRBJ2-7
CDR3 DNA: TGTGCCAGCAGCTTAGGAGGGTCGGGGGTTGAGGGCGAGCAGTACTTC
CDR3 protein: CASSLGGSGVEGEQYF

V gene: TRBV5-5
clone size: -
D gene: -
J gene: TRBJ1-2
CDR3 DNA: TGTGCCAGCAGCTTGGGGGGCAGGATTGGCTACACCTTC
CDR3 protein: CASSLGGRIGYTF

V gene: TRBV15
clone size: -
D gene: -
J gene: TRBJ1-1
CDR3 DNA: TGTGCCACCACACCGAGGAGGGTGAACACTGAAGCTTTCTTT
CDR3 protein: CATTPRRVNTEAFF

V gene: TRBV19
clone size: -
D gene: -
J gene: TRBJ1-2
CDR3 DNA: TGTGCCAGTAGTTTACAGGGTATCTATTTAACCTTC
CDR3 protein: CASSLQGIYLTF

V gene: TRBV11-2
clone size: -
D gene: TRBD2
J gene: TRBJ2-7
CDR3 DNA: TGTGCCAGCAGCTTAGGGACTAGCGGGAATAACTACGAGCAGTACTTC
CDR3 protein: CASSLGTSGNNYEQYF

V gene: TRBV11-2
clone size: few
D gene: -
J gene: TRBJ2-7
CDR3 DNA: TGTGCCAGCAGCTTAGGGCAGGGGGCTAGCGGAGGACAGGAGCAGTACTTC
CDR3 protein: CASSLGQGASGGQEQYF

V gene: TRBV4-2
clone size: -
D gene: TRBD2
J gene: TRBJ2-4
CDR3 DNA: TGTGCCAGCAGCCAAGGATTTACTAGCGGGGCAAAAGCCAAAAACATTCAGTACTTC
CDR3 protein: CASSQGFTSGAKAKNIQYF

V gene: TRBV4-3
clone size: -
D gene: -
J gene: TRBJ2-1
CDR3 DNA: TGCGCCAGCAGCCAAGATACGGGACGGGGCCTCAACAATGAGCAGTTCTTC
CDR3 protein: CASSQDTGRGLNNEQFF

V gene: TRBV4-2
clone size: -
D gene: TRBD1
J gene: TRBJ1-6
CDR3 DNA: TGTGCCAGCAGTTTCGACAGGGATGACTCACCCCTCCACTTT
CDR3 protein: CASSFDRDDSPLHF

V gene: TRBV7-7
clone size: once
D gene: TRBD1
J gene: TRBJ2-3
CDR3 DNA: TGTGCCAGCAGCCCCACAGGGGCCACAGATACGCAGTATTTT
CDR3 protein: CASSPTGATDTQYF

V gene: TRBV11-2
clone size: -
D gene: -
J gene: TRBJ1-2
CDR3 DNA: TGTGCCAGCAGCCCGTCCGGGGCTCCGGGCTATGGCTACACCTTC
CDR3 protein: CASSPSGAPGYGYTF

V gene: TRBV30
clone size: -
D gene: TRBD1
J gene: TRBJ1-2
CDR3 DNA: TGTGCCTGGAGTGTCGGCAGGGGGAAGTATGGCTACACCTTC
CDR3 protein: CAWSVGRGKYGYTF

V gene: TRBV5-6
clone size: -
D gene: TRBD1
J gene: TRBJ2-1
CDR3 DNA: TGTGCCAGCAGCCGCCGAACCGGGACAGGCAATGAGCAGTTCTTC
CDR3 protein: CASSRRTGTGNEQFF

V gene: TRBV6-5
clone size: -
D gene: -
J gene: TRBJ1-2
CDR3 DNA: TGTGCCAGCAGCCCCGACTATGATGGCTACACCTTC
CDR3 protein: CASSPDYDGYTF

V gene: TRBV30
clone size: -
D gene: -
J gene: TRBJ2-3
CDR3 DNA: TGTGCCTGGAGTGTACTCCAGGGAGCAGATACGCAGTATTTT
CDR3 protein: CAWSVLQGADTQYF

V gene: TRBV27
clone size: -
D gene: -
J gene: TRBJ1-6
CDR3 DNA: TGTGCCAGCAGCAAGGGTCAGCGCTCGAATTCACCCCTCCACTTT
CDR3 protein: CASSKGQRSNSPLHF

V gene: TRBV2
clone size: -
D gene: TRBD1
J gene: TRBJ1-6
CDR3 DNA: TGTGCCAGCAGTGAGAACAGGGGTTCACCCCTCCACTTT
CDR3 protein: CASSENRGSPLHF

V gene: TRBV5-1
clone size: -
D gene: -
J gene: TRBJ1-1
CDR3 DNA: TGCGCCAGCAGCTTGGTCGCTGAGGTGGGCACTGAAGCTTTCTTT
CDR3 protein: CASSLVAEVGTEAFF

V gene: TRBV5-4
clone size: -
D gene: TRBD1
J gene: TRBJ2-6
CDR3 DNA: TGTGCCAGCAGCTCGTTTACCTCCATACAGGGGGCGCCCGGGGCCAACGTCCTGACTTTC
CDR3 protein: CASSSFTSIQGAPGANVLTF

V gene: TRBV19
clone size: -
D gene: TRBD1
J gene: TRBJ2-4
CDR3 DNA: TGTGCCAGTTCCAGGGGGCCGTACCGAATCGAGCTAGCCAAAAACATTCAGTACTTC
CDR3 protein: CASSRGPYRIELAKNIQYF

V gene: TRBV2
clone size: -
D gene: TRBD2
J gene: TRBJ2-1
CDR3 DNA: TGTGCCAGCAGTGAAATTAGAGGACTAGCAGAAGACAATGAGCAGTTCTTC
CDR3 protein: CASSEIRGLAEDNEQFF